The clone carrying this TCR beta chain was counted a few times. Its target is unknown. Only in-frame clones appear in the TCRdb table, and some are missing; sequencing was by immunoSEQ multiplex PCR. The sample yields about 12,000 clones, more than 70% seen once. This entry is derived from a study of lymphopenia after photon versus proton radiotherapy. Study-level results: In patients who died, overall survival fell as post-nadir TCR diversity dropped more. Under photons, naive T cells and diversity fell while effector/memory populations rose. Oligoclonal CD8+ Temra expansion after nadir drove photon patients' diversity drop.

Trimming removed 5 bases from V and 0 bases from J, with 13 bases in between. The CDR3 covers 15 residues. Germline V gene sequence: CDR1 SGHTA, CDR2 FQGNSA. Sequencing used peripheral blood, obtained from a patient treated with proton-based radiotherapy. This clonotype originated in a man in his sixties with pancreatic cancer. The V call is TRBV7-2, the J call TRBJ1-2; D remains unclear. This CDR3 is CASSPTSAANYGYTF. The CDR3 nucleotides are TGTGCCAGCAGCCCGACGTCGGCCGCTAACTATGGCTACACCTTC.